Shown below are 11 T cell receptor beta chains from a single sample sequenced in a study of cytomegalovirus exposure and HLA in healthy donors. 60 Vbeta and 13 Jbeta primers were used in PCR. Sequenced by immunoSEQ multiplex PCR; TCRdb stores in-frame clones only, minus some. In all, the sample yields 40,000 to 60,000 clones. What was sequenced was PBMCs. These receptors were taken from a female donor in good health and CMV-seronegative.

The J gene is TRBJ1-2, the V gene TRBV19, with 9 bases aligning to TRBD1. Losses at the gene ends were 5 bases for V and 7 bases for J; bases not matched to a gene: 5. Germline CDR1 and CDR2: LNHDA and SQIVND (reference sequence). This CDR3 is built from 13 residues. This CDR3 is CASSLTGGSGYTF. The CDR3 bases are TGTGCCAGTAGTTTAACAGGGGGCTCTGGCTACACCTTC.

DNA of the CDR3: TGTGCCAGCAGCCTGGGACAGAGCTATGGCTACACCTTC. Its translation is CASSLGQSYGYTF. The genes are TRBV9 and TRBJ1-2, with 7 bases identical to TRBD1. The V gene end was trimmed by 4 bases and the J gene end by 4 bases; junction bases not matched to a gene: 4. The CDR3 sequence is 13 residues long. Looked up from germline, CDR1 is SGDLS and CDR2 is YYNGEE. The full variable domain, rest sourced from reference TRBV9 and TRBJ1-2, is DSGVTQTPKHLITATGQRVTLRCSPRSGDLSVYWYQQSLDQGLQFLIQYYNGEERAKGNILERFSAQQFPDLHSELNLSSLELGDSALYFCASSLGQSYGYTFGSGTRLTVV.

V usage is TRBV5-1 and J usage is TRBJ1-4, with 8 bases identical to TRBD1. The CDR3 extends over 14 amino acids. The germline V gene encodes CDR1 SGHRS and CDR2 YFSETQ. V shed 3 bases, J shed 7 bases, and the junction held 5 bases outside the gene matches. CDR3 in amino acids: CASSWQGAGEKLFF. CDR3 coding DNA: TGCGCCAGCAGCTGGCAGGGGGCTGGTGAAAAACTGTTTTTT. The full variable domain, its missing parts supplied by reference TRBV5-1 and TRBJ1-4, is KAGVTQTPRYLIKTRGQQVTLSCSPISGHRSVSWYQQTPGQGLQFLFEYFSETQRNKGNFPGRFSGRQFSNSRSEMNVSTLELGDSALYLCASSWQGAGEKLFFGSGTQLSVL.

The rearrangement joins TRBV5-4 to TRBJ1-3; tentative D call: TRBD1 (6 bases). The ends were cut back, 0 bases at V and 0 bases at J, with 16 bases in the middle. Looked up from germline, CDR1 is SGHNT and CDR2 is YYREEE (reference sequence). CDR3 length equals 18 residues. The CDR3 protein is CASSLERGAGGSGNTIYF. CDR3 DNA: TGTGCCAGCAGCTTGGAACGGGGGGCTGGGGGCTCTGGAAACACCATATATTTT.

V usage is TRBV5-1 and J usage is TRBJ2-1; 8 nucleotides match TRBD2. The germline gives CDR1 SGHRS, CDR2 YFSETQ. This CDR3 is 15 amino acids long. Trimming removed 2 bases from V and 6 bases from J; junction bases left unmatched: 7. In DNA, the CDR3 is TGCGCCAGCAGCTTAGGAGCGGGGGCCAGCAATGAGCAGTTCTTC. Translated, it gives CASSLGAGASNEQFF.

V and J are TRBV28 and TRBJ1-2; 7 positions agree with TRBD1. Germline trimming cut 5 bases from V and 1 base from J; bases unmatched to any gene: 7. This CDR3 region has 15 residues. Germline loops: CDR1 MDHEN, CDR2 SYDVKM. The CDR3 region has the DNA TGTGCCAGCAGTCCCCCCGGGACAGTTAACTATGGCTACACCTTC. Residues: CASSPPGTVNYGYTF.

The gene calls are TRBV11-3 and TRBJ2-5, with D unresolved. Per germline, CDR1 SGHNT and CDR2 YENEEA. Trimming took off 4 bases at V and 3 bases at J, with 3 bases between the two ends. The CDR3 consists of 11 residues. The CDR3 DNA is TGTGCCAGCAGCTCAGAAGAGACCCAGTACTTC. Its protein product is CASSSEETQYF.

J is TRBJ2-7 and V is TRBV5-1; 7 nucleotides agree with TRBD1. The V gene's germline CDR1 is SGHRS and CDR2 YFSETQ. V lost 2 bases, J lost 0 bases, and 5 bases stayed unmatched. The CDR3 extends over 15 amino acids. CDR3 in amino acids: CASSLGTASSYEQYF. As DNA, the CDR3 is TGCGCCAGCAGCTTAGGGACAGCCTCCTCCTACGAGCAGTACTTC.

V is TRBV5-1 and J is TRBJ1-1, with 8 nucleotides matching TRBD1. The CDR3 is 17 residues long. V lost 0 bases and J lost 5; bases outside the gene matches: 12. Germline V gene data show CDR1 as SGHRS and CDR2 as YFSETQ. The CDR3 region has the DNA TGCGCCAGCAGCTTGGATTCTACAGGGGGGGGCGATACTGAAGCTTTCTTT. Translating gives CASSLDSTGGGDTEAFF.

The chain uses TRBV7-9 and TRBJ2-7, with a possible D match to TRBD1 (5 bases). CDR3 length: 14 amino acids. Per germline, CDR1 SEHNR and CDR2 FQNEAQ (reference sequence). With 1 base removed from V and 1 base from J, the gap between germline ends came to 8 bases. The CDR3 protein is CASSLGAGSYEQYF. For the CDR3, the DNA is TGTGCCAGCAGCTTAGGGGCAGGGTCCTACGAGCAGTACTTC.

A word on this clone: An end of the junction differs from the germline gene, which may be a read error. The chain has TRBV7-7 and TRBJ2-3; 8 positions agree with TRBD2. This CDR3 comprises 14 residues. CDR1 SSHAT and CDR2 FNYEAQ come from the germline V gene (reference sequence). Written as DNA, the CDR3 is TGTGCTAGCAGCCCAGCGGGAGAGGCAGATACGCAGTATTTT. Translating it yields CASSPAGEADTQYF. Complete variable domain (other parts from reference TRBV7-7 and TRBJ2-3): GAGVSQSPRYKVTKRGQDVTLRCDPISSHATLYWYQQALGQGPEFLTYFNYEAQPDKSGLPSDRFSAERPEGSISTLTIQRTEQRDSAMYRCASSPAGEADTQYFGPGTRLTVL.